The clone carrying this TCR beta chain occurred many times. TCRdb itself ran the RACE reads through MiXCR, one entry per CDR3 protein. The sample includes about 84,000 distinct CDR3 sequences, approximately 11% seen only once; the top ten take approximately 3.7%. Time point described: patch test 3, about 24 weeks after DPC sensitization. Sample treatment: therapeutic diphenylcyclopropenone sensitization with weekly scalp DPC. Donation of samples came from alopecia patients who were 18 to 70 years old and suitable for DPC. The sample belongs to a study of human T cells and chemical hapten exposure. Study as a whole: 2% DPC applied to an approximately 2 cm by approximately 2 cm arm area sensitized donors.

J was trimmed by 6 bases and V by 4 bases; bases with no gene match: 6. The CDR3 contains 14 residues. Germline V gene data show CDR1 as SGHNT and CDR2 as YYREEE (reference sequence). The sequences come from whole blood, collected in connection with sensitization to the hapten diphenylcyclopropenone (DPC). The chain employs TRBV5-4 and TRBJ2-5; TRBD2 aligns across 10 bases. This TCR was recovered from a woman aged 50 to 60 with alopecia areata. Some clones in this sample may be carry-over from other donors' samples. Written as DNA, the CDR3 is TGTGCCAGCAGCCACACTAGCGGGACAAAGACCCAGTACTTC. It encodes CASSHTSGTKTQYF.